This T cell receptor (beta chain) was sequenced during a study of T cell repertoires in cytomegalovirus infection. Study details: Indications of both CMV infection and matching HLA type were provided by public TCR beta signatures. Findings of the study overall: In two of eight donors, the top clonotype was HLA-C-restricted CMV-specific. The cumulative frequency of public TCR beta families distinguished individuals who carried CMV together with the relevant HLA.

This clonotype was found a few times. Antigen: not known. The length of the CDR3 is 16 residues. V lost 4 bases and J 6 bases, leaving 21 bases between the germline ends. TCRdb processed the reads anew with MiXCR; each CDR3 protein has one entry. The profile covers some 70,000 distinct CDR3 sequences, with 22% appearing a single time and 60% to 80% taken by the ten largest. This TCR came from a human donor in good health (CMV status not recorded). Some clones in this sample may be carry-over from other donors' samples. V and J are TRBV12-3 or TRBV12-4 and TRBJ1-1; no definite D call. The sequencing input was PBMCs, sequenced either directly or after in vitro stimulation (not recorded which). CDR3 nucleotide sequence: TGTGCCAGCAGTTCCGGACTGAAAGGAGCCCGGGCTGAAGCTTTCTTT. It encodes CASSSGLKGARAEAFF.